This is a list of T cell receptor beta chains from one sample in a study of T-cell reconstitution after alpha-beta-depleted transplantation in children. TCRdb redid the calling of the PCR reads with MiXCR, one entry per CDR3 protein. The data contain about 610,000 distinct CDR3 sequences, over 9.5% of them singletons. This specimen was PBMCs from the stem cell graft donor, taken from the stem cell graft. The receptors come from a human donor who donated a stem cell graft to a child with acute myeloid leukemia. Both conserved end residues are part of each CDR3. A D gene is named only where the DNA matches it firmly. Clone size appears in some rows only: once, few, many, or a class for an expanded clone.

j_call: TRBJ2-5; d_call: .; v_call: TRBV20-1; clone_size: many; cdr3_aa: CSARTTSPETQYF; cdr3_nt: TGCAGTGCTAGAACCACTAGCCCGGAGACCCAGTACTTC
j_call: TRBJ1-2; d_call: TRBD1; v_call: TRBV4-3; clone_size: few; cdr3_aa: CASSQAGGNNYGYTF; cdr3_nt: TGCGCCAGCAGCCAAGCAGGGGGCAATAACTATGGCTACACCTTC
j_call: TRBJ2-3; d_call: .; v_call: TRBV27; clone_size: .; cdr3_aa: CASSSSVRDTTDTQYF; cdr3_nt: TGTGCCAGCAGTTCCTCCGTTCGGGACACCACAGATACGCAGTATTTT
j_call: TRBJ2-1; d_call: .; v_call: TRBV4-2; clone_size: few; cdr3_aa: CASSQEASEQFF; cdr3_nt: TGTGCCAGCAGCCAAGAGGCTAGCGAGCAGTTCTTC
j_call: TRBJ2-7; d_call: .; v_call: TRBV12-3/TRBV12-4; clone_size: many; cdr3_aa: CASSVGGEQYF; cdr3_nt: TGTGCCAGCAGCGTCGGGGGCGAGCAGTACTTC
j_call: TRBJ2-3; d_call: .; v_call: TRBV11-2; clone_size: many; cdr3_aa: CASSLDGGTQYF; cdr3_nt: TGTGCCAGCAGCTTAGATGGCGGTACGCAGTATTTT
j_call: TRBJ1-1; d_call: TRBD1; v_call: TRBV20-1; clone_size: few; cdr3_aa: CSAWTGQNTEAFF; cdr3_nt: TGCAGTGCTTGGACAGGGCAGAACACTGAAGCTTTCTTT
j_call: TRBJ2-4; d_call: TRBD2; v_call: TRBV25-1; clone_size: .; cdr3_aa: CASSEFLAGELKNIQYF; cdr3_nt: TGTGCCAGCAGTGAATTTCTAGCGGGAGAGCTAAAAAACATTCAGTACTTC
j_call: TRBJ2-5; d_call: .; v_call: TRBV6-5; clone_size: many; cdr3_aa: CASRFSGVSQGTQYF; cdr3_nt: TGTGCCAGCAGATTCTCAGGGGTATCCCAAGGGACCCAGTACTTC
j_call: TRBJ1-2; d_call: .; v_call: TRBV20-1; clone_size: few; cdr3_aa: CSARGRQPSNYGYTF; cdr3_nt: TGCAGTGCTAGAGGTCGGCAACCGTCTAACTATGGCTACACCTTC
j_call: TRBJ2-1; d_call: .; v_call: TRBV4-2; clone_size: .; cdr3_aa: CASSQEIGTSYNEQFF; cdr3_nt: TGTGCCAGCAGCCAAGAGATCGGGACGAGCTACAATGAGCAGTTCTTC
j_call: TRBJ1-5; d_call: .; v_call: TRBV15; clone_size: few; cdr3_aa: CATGPPRTRSDQPQHF; cdr3_nt: TGTGCCACCGGTCCCCCTAGGACCCGCAGTGATCAGCCCCAGCATTTT
j_call: TRBJ2-3; d_call: .; v_call: TRBV6-2/TRBV6-3; clone_size: many; cdr3_aa: CASRSERMAGISTDTQYF; cdr3_nt: TGTGCCAGCAGATCCGAGCGGATGGCGGGTATAAGCACAGATACGCAGTATTTT
j_call: TRBJ2-7; d_call: .; v_call: TRBV12-3/TRBV12-4; clone_size: few; cdr3_aa: CASSSLEIGAYEQYF; cdr3_nt: TGTGCCAGCAGTTCACTAGAGATAGGAGCCTACGAGCAGTACTTC
j_call: TRBJ2-1; d_call: TRBD2; v_call: TRBV27; clone_size: many; cdr3_aa: CASSLVGLAGNNEQFF; cdr3_nt: TGTGCCAGCAGTTTAGTTGGTCTAGCGGGAAACAATGAGCAGTTCTTC
j_call: TRBJ2-5; d_call: .; v_call: TRBV20-1; clone_size: .; cdr3_aa: CSELAQETQYF; cdr3_nt: TGCAGTGAACTAGCCCAAGAGACCCAGTACTTC
j_call: TRBJ2-1; d_call: .; v_call: TRBV29-1; clone_size: few; cdr3_aa: CSVERDLYNEQFF; cdr3_nt: TGCAGCGTTGAAAGGGACTTATACAATGAGCAGTTCTTC
j_call: TRBJ1-2; d_call: .; v_call: TRBV11-2; clone_size: few; cdr3_aa: CASSLGGAPAGYGYTF; cdr3_nt: TGTGCCAGCAGCTTAGGCGGGGCCCCGGCAGGCTATGGCTACACCTTC
j_call: TRBJ2-1; d_call: .; v_call: TRBV5-1; clone_size: many; cdr3_aa: CASSLEGSSYNEQFF; cdr3_nt: TGTGCCAGCAGCTTAGAAGGGAGCTCCTACAATGAGCAGTTCTTC
j_call: TRBJ2-1; d_call: .; v_call: TRBV6-2/TRBV6-3; clone_size: few; cdr3_aa: CASLKIKNGEQFF; cdr3_nt: TGTGCCAGCCTTAAAATCAAAAATGGTGAGCAGTTCTTC
j_call: TRBJ1-2; d_call: TRBD1; v_call: TRBV20-1; clone_size: many; cdr3_aa: CSATDRVGYGYTF; cdr3_nt: TGCAGTGCTACCGACAGGGTGGGCTATGGCTACACCTTC
j_call: TRBJ2-1; d_call: TRBD1; v_call: TRBV29-1; clone_size: .; cdr3_aa: CSVEDQSRQGRNNEQFF; cdr3_nt: TGCAGCGTTGAGGACCAATCCCGACAGGGTCGGAACAATGAGCAGTTCTTC
j_call: TRBJ2-1; d_call: TRBD2; v_call: TRBV20-1; clone_size: .; cdr3_aa: CSATLAATYNEQFF; cdr3_nt: TGCAGTGCTACCCTAGCGGCTACCTACAATGAGCAGTTCTTC
j_call: TRBJ1-3; d_call: .; v_call: TRBV15; clone_size: few; cdr3_aa: CATSREEGYSGNTIYF; cdr3_nt: TGTGCCACCAGCAGAGAAGAGGGCTACTCTGGAAACACCATATATTTT
j_call: TRBJ1-5; d_call: .; v_call: TRBV12-3/TRBV12-4; clone_size: many; cdr3_aa: CASSFSAGGNQPQHF; cdr3_nt: TGTGCCAGCAGTTTTAGTGCGGGTGGCAATCAGCCCCAGCATTTT
j_call: TRBJ1-5; d_call: .; v_call: TRBV30; clone_size: .; cdr3_aa: CAWSLGSGANQPQHF; cdr3_nt: TGTGCCTGGAGTCTAGGGAGTGGGGCCAATCAGCCCCAGCATTTT
j_call: TRBJ2-7; d_call: .; v_call: TRBV4-2; clone_size: .; cdr3_aa: CASSQDLPLATHSYEQYF; cdr3_nt: TGTGCCAGCAGCCAAGACCTTCCTCTTGCCACGCACTCCTACGAGCAGTACTTC
j_call: TRBJ1-1; d_call: .; v_call: TRBV7-6; clone_size: many; cdr3_aa: CASSLGGATEAFF; cdr3_nt: TGTGCCAGCAGCTTGGGGGGGGCCACTGAAGCTTTCTTT
j_call: TRBJ1-5; d_call: .; v_call: TRBV3-1; clone_size: .; cdr3_aa: CASSQDRSSRQPQHF; cdr3_nt: TGTGCCAGCAGCCAAGATCGAAGCAGCCGACAGCCCCAGCATTTT
j_call: TRBJ1-5; d_call: .; v_call: TRBV6-1; clone_size: .; cdr3_aa: CASSIESNQPQHF; cdr3_nt: TGTGCCAGCAGTATAGAGAGCAATCAGCCCCAGCATTTT
j_call: TRBJ1-1; d_call: .; v_call: TRBV12-3/TRBV12-4; clone_size: many; cdr3_aa: CASYPRQLNTEAFF; cdr3_nt: TGTGCCAGCTATCCTCGACAGCTGAACACTGAAGCTTTCTTT
j_call: TRBJ2-1; d_call: TRBD1; v_call: TRBV5-1; clone_size: many; cdr3_aa: CASSEGASYNEQFF; cdr3_nt: TGCGCCAGCAGTGAGGGGGCCTCCTACAATGAGCAGTTCTTC
j_call: TRBJ2-3; d_call: .; v_call: TRBV7-8; clone_size: many; cdr3_aa: CASSTPFRTGRTDTQYF; cdr3_nt: TGTGCCAGCAGCACTCCTTTTAGGACGGGTCGCACAGATACGCAGTATTTT
j_call: TRBJ2-7; d_call: TRBD2; v_call: TRBV29-1; clone_size: many; cdr3_aa: CSVVFRTSGYEQYF; cdr3_nt: TGCAGCGTTGTTTTTCGGACTAGCGGCTACGAGCAGTACTTC
j_call: TRBJ1-1; d_call: .; v_call: TRBV19; clone_size: many; cdr3_aa: CASSIDDLNTEAFF; cdr3_nt: TGTGCCAGTAGTATAGACGATCTGAACACTGAAGCTTTCTTT
j_call: TRBJ2-3; d_call: .; v_call: TRBV7-3; clone_size: .; cdr3_aa: CASSTLGSHTDTQYF; cdr3_nt: TGTGCCAGCAGCACGCTAGGGTCGCACACAGATACGCAGTATTTT